The rows below give T cell receptor beta chains drawn from one sample of a study of technical replicates of blood from a few donors. Generated by immunoSEQ multiplex PCR, the TCRdb table keeps only in-frame clones and is missing some. The sample includes 95,000 to 100,000 clones, around 95% of them seen just once. The specimen sequenced was T cells isolated from PBMCs. The origin of the receptors is a human donor in good health. CDR3s include the opening cysteine and the closing phenylalanine or tryptophan. The D gene is left open where the match is weak.

TRBJ2-7 | TRBD1 | TRBV11-2 | CASSKGGTGAQYF | TGTGCCAGCAGCAAAGGCGGGACAGGAGCGCAGTACTTC
TRBJ2-7 | - | TRBV15 | CATSRDYGQNYEQYF | TGTGCCACCAGCAGAGATTACGGACAGAACTACGAGCAGTACTTC
TRBJ1-3 | TRBD1 | TRBV7-8 | CASSPYRGPGNTIYF | TGTGCCAGCAGCCCATACAGGGGACCTGGAAACACCATATATTTT
TRBJ1-4 | - | TRBV7-9 | CASSFSAIVREEKLFF | TGTGCCAGCAGCTTTTCAGCGATTGTGAGGGAGGAAAAACTGTTTTTT
TRBJ2-3 | TRBD1 | TRBV6-5 | CASSGQGSGTDTQYF | TGTGCCAGCAGTGGACAGGGGTCAGGGACAGATACGCAGTATTTT
TRBJ1-6 | - | TRBV13 | CASSLQSQGNYNSPLHF | TGTGCCAGCAGCCTGCAAAGTCAGGGGAACTATAATTCACCCCTCCACTTT
TRBJ1-1 | - | TRBV10-2 | CASSDRDEDTEAFF | TGCGCCAGCAGTGACAGGGATGAGGACACTGAAGCTTTCTTT
TRBJ1-1 | - | TRBV28 | CASSFHRANTEAFF | TGTGCCAGCAGTTTTCACAGGGCGAACACTGAAGCTTTCTTT
TRBJ1-2 | - | TRBV11-2 | CASSGQAVNLYGYTF | TGTGCCAGCAGCGGGCAGGCTGTGAATCTTTATGGCTACACCTTC
TRBJ2-6 | TRBD1 | TRBV5-1 | CASSSPPDRELSGANVLTF | TGCGCCAGCAGCTCCCCCCCTGACAGGGAGCTCTCTGGGGCCAACGTCCTGACTTTC
TRBJ1-2 | TRBD1 | TRBV5-1 | CASSLDRPGTGYGYTF | TGCGCCAGCAGCTTGGACCGTCCCGGGACAGGGTATGGCTACACCTTC